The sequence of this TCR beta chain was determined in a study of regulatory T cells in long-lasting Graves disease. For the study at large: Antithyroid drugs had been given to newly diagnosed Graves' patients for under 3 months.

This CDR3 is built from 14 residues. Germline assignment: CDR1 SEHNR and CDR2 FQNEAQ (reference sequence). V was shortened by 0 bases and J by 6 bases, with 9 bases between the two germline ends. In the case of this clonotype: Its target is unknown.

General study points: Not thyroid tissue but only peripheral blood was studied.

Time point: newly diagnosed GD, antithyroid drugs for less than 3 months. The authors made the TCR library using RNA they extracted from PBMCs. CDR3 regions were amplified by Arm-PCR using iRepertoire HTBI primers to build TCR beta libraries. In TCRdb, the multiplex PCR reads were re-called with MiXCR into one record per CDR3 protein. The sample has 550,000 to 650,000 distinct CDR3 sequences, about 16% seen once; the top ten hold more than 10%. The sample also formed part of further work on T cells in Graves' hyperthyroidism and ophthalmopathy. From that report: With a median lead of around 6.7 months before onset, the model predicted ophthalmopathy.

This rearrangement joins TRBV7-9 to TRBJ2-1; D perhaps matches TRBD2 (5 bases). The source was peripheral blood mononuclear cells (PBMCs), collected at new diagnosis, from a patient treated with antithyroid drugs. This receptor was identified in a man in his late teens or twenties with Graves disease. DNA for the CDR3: TGTGCCAGCAGCTTAGCGGGAGTCGTCAATGAGCAGTTCTTC. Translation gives CASSLAGVVNEQFF.